This T cell receptor beta chain was profiled in a study of cytomegalovirus exposure and HLA in healthy donors. At the level of the study: HLA-typed donors were the source of 83 million or so unique TCRs, which an early data release held.

A multiplex PCR was run with 60 Vbeta primers and 13 Jbeta primers. Under the authors' procedure: In a later analysis, some 10 million of approximately 86 million unique beta chains occurred in at least two donors. The repertoire was sequenced with immunoSEQ multiplex PCR; TCRdb's copy has only in-frame clones and lacks some. That table is the source of V, J and clone size, and D and trimming were worked out from the DNA. The repertoire table contains 55,000 or so clones. Study-wide results and limits: According to an earlier analysis, most TCR beta V segments yielded productive rearrangements about 87% or about 30% of the time. In a later analysis, parvovirus B19, influenza, CMV and Epstein-Barr virus appeared linked to several top co-occurrence clusters.

Details on this clone: Its antigen is unidentified.

V was shortened by 4 bases and J by 0 bases, with 11 bases between the two germline ends. The germline V gene encodes CDR1 SGHKS and CDR2 YYEKEE (reference sequence). The CDR3 length is 14 residues. The V and J genes are TRBV5-5 and TRBJ2-7; a weak D match, TRBD1 (5 bases). This TCR came from a woman under 40 in good health and CMV-seropositive. The sequenced sample was PBMCs. This chain's CDR3 is CASSPQGLSYEQYF. Written as DNA, the CDR3 is TGTGCCAGCAGCCCGCAGGGCCTCTCCTACGAGCAGTACTTC.